Below, 11 T cell receptor beta chains from the same sample are listed, as sequenced in a study of control samples from healthy donors and cancer patients. Measured with immunoSEQ multiplex PCR; TCRdb has only the in-frame clones, and not every one. The data contain some 150,000 clones, 75% to 95% of them singletons. Specimen: blood. Receptors originate from a man aged 25 to 45 in good health.

The V gene is TRBV11-3, the J gene TRBJ2-7; D may correspond to TRBD1 or TRBD2 (5 bases each). Germline V gene data show CDR1 as SGHNT and CDR2 as YENEEA. The CDR3 spans 16 residues. Trimming stripped 1 base from V and 3 bases from J, with 16 bases between. CDR3 loop: CASSLGLRDGDYEQYF. The CDR3, as DNA: TGTGCCAGCAGCTTAGGGCTCCGGGACGGAGACTACGAGCAGTACTTC.

The chain joins TRBV7-3 to TRBJ1-2, with D possibly matching TRBD1 (6 bases). The CDR3 runs to 16 residues. In germline, CDR1 is SGHTA, CDR2 FQGTGA. Deletions cut 1 base from V and 4 bases from J, with 16 bases between. The CDR3 here is CASSLIPGQNTYGYTF. The CDR3 region has the DNA TGTGCCAGCAGCTTAATCCCCGGACAGAACACCTATGGCTACACCTTC.

This clone is a singleton in its sample. V and J are TRBV9 and TRBJ2-3; TRBD2 agrees at 14 bases. Losses at the gene ends were 0 bases for V and 2 bases for J; bases not matched to a gene: 5. The germline CDR1 and CDR2 sequences are SGDLS and YYNGEE. The CDR3 is 18 residues long. This chain's CDR3 is CASSVVGLAGGFTDTQYF. The CDR3 region has the DNA TGTGCCAGCAGCGTAGTAGGACTAGCGGGGGGATTCACAGATACGCAGTATTTT.

The chain carries TRBV15 and TRBJ1-1; TRBD1 aligns across 7 bases. Looked up from germline, CDR1 is LNHNV and CDR2 is YYDKDF (reference sequence). CDR3 length equals 16 residues. The trim removed 5 bases at V and 0 bases at J, leaving 9 bases unmatched. For the CDR3, the DNA is TGTGCCACCAGCCCCCGACAGGGTATCATGAACACTGAAGCTTTCTTT. It specifies CATSPRQGIMNTEAFF.

J is TRBJ2-2 and V is TRBV6-1, with TRBD1 matching over 11 bases. The germline CDR1 and CDR2 sequences are MNHNS and SASEGT. After removal of 6 bases from V and 7 bases from J, the junction contained 7 bases not matched to a gene. There are 15 residues in the CDR3. The CDR3 bases are TGTGCCAGCAGACGGACAGGGGGCGCTTTCGGGGAGCTGTTTTTT. It encodes CASRRTGGAFGELFF.

This clone was detected once. V is TRBV6-5 and J is TRBJ2-7; D is unclear. This CDR3 has 13 residues. The germline gives CDR1 MNHEY, CDR2 SVGAGI. V was cut by 6 bases and J by 2 bases, with 11 bases left in between. CDR3 sequence: CASSTSGTYEQYF. CDR3 coding DNA: TGTGCCAGCAGCACCTCTGGGACCTACGAGCAGTACTTC.

In DNA, the CDR3 is TGTGCCACCAGGGGAAGGGCCGACTATGGCTACACCTTC. It is translated as CATRGRADYGYTF. V and J are TRBV6-5 and TRBJ1-2, with TRBD1 as a possible D gene (6 bases). Between the trimmed V and J ends, which lost 10 bases and 3 bases, there was a span of 15 bases. This CDR3 region has 13 residues. CDR1 and CDR2 from the germline V gene are MNHEY and SVGAGI.

The chain has TRBV19 and TRBJ2-7; D unclear. This CDR3 region has 13 residues. Germline CDR1 and CDR2: LNHDA and SQIVND (reference sequence). The ends were cut back, 10 bases at V and 0 bases at J, with 13 bases in the middle. CDR3 region: CATAYGLSYEQYF. The CDR3 coding sequence is TGTGCCACTGCCTATGGCCTCTCCTACGAGCAGTACTTC. The variable domain in full, with the rest retrieved from reference TRBV19 and TRBJ2-7, is DGGITQSPKYLFRKEGQNVTLSCEQNLNHDAMYWYRQDPGQGLRLIYYSQIVNDFQKGDIAEGYSVSREKKESFPLTVTSAQKNPTAFYLCATAYGLSYEQYFGPGTRLTVT.

The V gene is TRBV5-3, the J gene TRBJ1-5, with 10 positions matching TRBD1. TRBV5-3 is sorted into the ORF group, with uncertain function. This CDR3 contains 16 residues. Trimming removed 3 bases from V and 3 bases from J; junction bases left unmatched: 6. The CDR3 nucleotides are TGTGCCAGAAGCTACGCCGGGACAGGGGACAATCAGCCCCAGCATTTT. Protein product: CARSYAGTGDNQPQHF.

The chain has TRBV7-3 and TRBJ2-3; tentatively, D is TRBD1 (5 bases). The ends were cut back, 5 bases at V and 2 bases at J, with 14 bases in the middle. The germline V gene has CDR1 SGHTA and CDR2 FQGTGA. The CDR3 is 15 amino acids. CDR3 protein: CASSQTSGSTDTQYF. CDR3 sequence (DNA): TGTGCCAGCAGCCAAACTTCAGGGTCCACAGATACGCAGTATTTT.

The rearrangement uses TRBV25-1 and TRBJ2-7; 7 bases agree with TRBD1. Germline-derived CDR1 and CDR2 are MGHDK and SYGVNS. This CDR3 has 15 residues. V lost 1 base and J lost 3; bases outside the gene matches: 6. The CDR3 loop is CASSESGTGVYEQYF. The CDR3 coding sequence is TGTGCCAGCAGTGAATCCGGCACAGGGGTCTACGAGCAGTACTTC.